The next 20 T cell receptor beta chains were all read from a single sample in a study of blood T cell repertoires in COVID-19. Repertoires were generated with immunoSEQ multiplex PCR, while TCRdb's copy carries only in-frame clones and drops some. The profile shows a few hundred thousand clones, 80% to 90% of them singletons. The sample consisted of peripheral blood. All receptors derive from a woman aged 45-65 years with acute or convalescent COVID-19.

The chain joins TRBV6-6 to TRBJ1-2, with no clear D. The V end lost 0 bases, the J end lost 2 bases, and 7 bases lay between the germline ends. CDR3 length equals 14 residues. Germline assignment: CDR1 MNHNY and CDR2 SVGAGI (reference sequence). Written as DNA, the CDR3 is TGTGCCAGCAGTTACTCGACGGGGAACTATGGCTACACCTTC. This codes for CASSYSTGNYGYTF.

V is TRBV24-1 and J is TRBJ2-1, with D maybe TRBD2 (5 bases). CDR1 and CDR2 from the germline V gene are KGHDR and SFDVKD. The length of the CDR3 is 11 residues. V lost 4 bases, J lost 8 bases, and 5 bases lay in between. For the CDR3, the DNA is TGTGCCACCAGTGAGAGGGATGAGCAGTTCTTC. It specifies CATSERDEQFF.

The J gene is TRBJ1-2, the V gene TRBV10-3; tentative D call: TRBD1 (5 bases). V gave up 11 bases and J gave up 0 bases, with 16 bases separating them. This CDR3 has 14 residues. Germline values: CDR1 ENHRY, CDR2 SYGVKD. The CDR3 region is CASKEDNSNYGYTF. The CDR3 bases are TGTGCCTCAAAAGAGGACAACTCTAACTATGGCTACACCTTC.

The CDR3 loop reads CATSDLNSPLHF. Here the CDR3 DNA reads TGTGCCACCAGTGACCTGAATTCACCCCTCCACTTT. This chain links TRBV24-1 with TRBJ1-6; D remains unclear. V gave up 4 bases and J gave up 7 bases, with 4 bases separating them. Germline assignment: CDR1 KGHDR and CDR2 SFDVKD. The CDR3 consists of 12 residues.

The chain combines TRBV24-1 with TRBJ1-2, with TRBD1 matching over 7 bases. V was clipped by 3 bases and J by 4 bases; unmatched bases: 7. This CDR3 is 15 amino acids long. Germline V gene data show CDR1 as KGHDR and CDR2 as SFDVKD. CDR3 DNA: TGTGCCACCAGTGATAACACCGGGACAGTCTATGGCTACACCTTC. This gives the protein CATSDNTGTVYGYTF.

The V and J genes are TRBV18 and TRBJ1-6, with 9 nucleotides matching TRBD1. The CDR3 runs 15 residues. V lost 6 bases to trimming and J lost 9 bases; unmatched junction nucleotides: 9. Per germline, CDR1 KGHSH and CDR2 LQKENI. This CDR3 is CASSLGQGISSPLHF. The DNA of the CDR3 is TGTGCCAGCTCTCTGGGACAGGGTATTAGTTCACCCCTCCACTTT.

Only one count was recorded for this clone. The J gene is TRBJ2-1, the V gene TRBV9; 13 positions agree with TRBD2. The germline V gene encodes CDR1 SGDLS and CDR2 YYNGEE. The CDR3 is made up of 15 amino acids. Trimming took 3 bases from V and 9 from J; bases not matched to a gene: 6. The CDR3, as DNA: TGTGCCAGCAGCGAAGGACTAGCGGGAGATGGTGAGCAGTTCTTC. This encodes CASSEGLAGDGEQFF.

This chain connects TRBV19 to TRBJ1-4, with a possible D match to TRBD1 (5 bases). This CDR3 is 15 amino acids long. Germline loops: CDR1 LNHDA, CDR2 SQIVND (reference sequence). Trimming pared 3 bases from V and 4 bases from J, leaving 12 bases between. CDR3 DNA sequence: TGTGCCAGTAGTATCAGGGCAGGGATTAATGAAAAACTGTTTTTT. Translating it yields CASSIRAGINEKLFF.

The chain uses TRBV6-4 and TRBJ1-2, with D possibly TRBD1 on 6 matching bases. The germline V gene has CDR1 MRHNA and CDR2 SNTAGT. Trimming removed 6 bases from V and 2 bases from J, with 16 bases in between. CDR3 length: 15 amino acids. The CDR3 loop reads CASRHAGGANYGYTF. In DNA, the CDR3 is TGTGCCAGCAGGCACGCGGGGGGCGCAAACTATGGCTACACCTTC.

This clone occurred once. CDR3 residues: CASSLQGAGANVLTF. In nucleotides, the CDR3 is TGTGCCAGCAGCCTGCAGGGGGCTGGGGCCAACGTCCTGACTTTC. The V gene is TRBV5-8, the J gene TRBJ2-6; 7 bases are shared with TRBD1. Germline-derived CDR1 and CDR2 are SGHTS and YDEGEE. The CDR3 is 15 amino acids. V was pared by 4 bases and J by 2 bases, with 3 bases of the junction left unmatched.

The chain recombines TRBV7-2 with TRBJ2-7, with 10 nucleotides matching TRBD2. From germline, CDR1 is SGHTA and CDR2 FQGNSA. This CDR3 has 14 residues. Unmatched junction bases numbered 4, after V lost 5 bases and J lost 3 bases. The CDR3 sequence: CASSLWTSGYEQYF. In nucleotides, the CDR3 is TGTGCCAGCAGCCTCTGGACTAGCGGCTACGAGCAGTACTTC.

CDR3 nucleotides: TGTGCCAGCAGCTTAGAAAGGGCAGGGACTGAAGCTTTCTTT. This sequence encodes CASSLERAGTEAFF. This sequence joins TRBV7-2 and TRBJ1-1, with a possible D match to TRBD1 (5 bases). Germline CDR1 and CDR2: SGHTA and FQGNSA. The V and J ends lost 1 base and 5 bases respectively, with 11 bases between them. CDR3 length: 14 residues.

The chain couples TRBV2 to TRBJ2-1, with 9 bases matching TRBD1. The ends lost 2 bases at V and 2 bases at J; junction bases unmatched: 1. Germline lookup yields CDR1 SNHLY and CDR2 FYNNEI. The CDR3 contains 15 residues. The CDR3 here is CASSERDRAYNEQFF. The CDR3 DNA reads TGTGCCAGCAGTGAAAGGGACAGGGCCTACAATGAGCAGTTCTTC.

J is TRBJ1-1 and V is TRBV2; 10 nucleotides agree with TRBD1. Germline V CDR1 and CDR2: SNHLY, FYNNEI. The CDR3 has 15 amino acids. V lost 4 bases and J lost 5; bases outside the gene matches: 7. The CDR3 DNA reads as TGTGCCAGCAGTGGAGGGACAGGGGCGGCGACTGAAGCTTTCTTT. Protein sequence: CASSGGTGAATEAFF. The whole variable domain, remainder taken from reference TRBV2 and TRBJ1-1, is EPEVTQTPSHQVTQMGQEVILRCVPISNHLYFYWYRQILGQKVEFLVSFYNNEISEKSEIFDDQFSVERPDGSNFTLKIRSTKLEDSAMYFCASSGGTGAATEAFFGQGTRLTVV.

This chain connects TRBV19 to TRBJ1-4; D not certain. V was clipped by 11 bases and J by 4 bases, with 20 bases between them. This CDR3 comprises 15 residues. Germline CDR1 and CDR2: LNHDA and SQIVND (reference sequence). The CDR3 is CASEGRVRGNEKLFF. CDR3 sequence (DNA): TGTGCCTCCGAAGGGAGGGTACGAGGTAATGAAAAACTGTTTTTT.

The V call is TRBV7-2, the J call TRBJ2-3; 9 positions match TRBD2. Germline CDR1 is SGHTA and CDR2 is FQGNSA. The ends lost 4 bases at V and 0 bases at J; junction bases unmatched: 8. The CDR3 totals 17 residues. The CDR3 reads CASSSRPTSGSTDTQYF. As DNA, the CDR3 is TGTGCCAGCAGCTCCCGCCCGACTAGCGGTAGCACAGATACGCAGTATTTT.

V is TRBV5-1 and J is TRBJ1-3; no clear D. Per the germline V gene, CDR1 is SGHRS and CDR2 is YFSETQ. The ends were cut back, 6 bases at V and 4 bases at J, with 11 bases in the middle. The CDR3 is made up of 13 amino acids. Here the CDR3 reads CASTQEQGNTIYF. The DNA of the CDR3 is TGCGCCAGCACCCAGGAACAAGGAAACACCATATATTTT.

The CDR3 spells CASSPRQNDEKLFF. Written as DNA, the CDR3 is TGTGCCAGCTCACCACGACAAAACGACGAAAAACTGTTTTTT. This rearrangement joins TRBV18 to TRBJ1-4; D unresolved. Germline CDR1 is KGHSH and CDR2 is LQKENI. V lost 1 base to trimming and J lost 8 bases, with 11 bases between them. This CDR3 has 14 amino acids.

This clone has just a few counts. The genes are TRBV7-2 and TRBJ2-7; TRBD2 aligns across 11 bases. Germline lookup yields CDR1 SGHTA and CDR2 FQGNSA. V gave up 0 bases and J gave up 3 bases; unmatched junction bases: 7. The CDR3 contains 17 residues. The CDR3 DNA follows: TGTGCCAGCAGCTTAGCCCTACTAGCGGGAGCCGTCTACGAGCAGTACTTC. Encoded protein: CASSLALLAGAVYEQYF.

V gene TRBV30 combines with J gene TRBJ2-1; 8 nucleotides align to TRBD1. With V trimmed by 5 bases and J by 2 bases, 5 bases remained unmatched. This CDR3 spans 14 amino acids. Germline V CDR1 and CDR2: GTSNPN, SVGIG (reference sequence). Written as DNA, the CDR3 is TGTGCCTGGGTCGACAGGGGACCCTACAATGAGCAGTTCTTC. It translates to CAWVDRGPYNEQFF.